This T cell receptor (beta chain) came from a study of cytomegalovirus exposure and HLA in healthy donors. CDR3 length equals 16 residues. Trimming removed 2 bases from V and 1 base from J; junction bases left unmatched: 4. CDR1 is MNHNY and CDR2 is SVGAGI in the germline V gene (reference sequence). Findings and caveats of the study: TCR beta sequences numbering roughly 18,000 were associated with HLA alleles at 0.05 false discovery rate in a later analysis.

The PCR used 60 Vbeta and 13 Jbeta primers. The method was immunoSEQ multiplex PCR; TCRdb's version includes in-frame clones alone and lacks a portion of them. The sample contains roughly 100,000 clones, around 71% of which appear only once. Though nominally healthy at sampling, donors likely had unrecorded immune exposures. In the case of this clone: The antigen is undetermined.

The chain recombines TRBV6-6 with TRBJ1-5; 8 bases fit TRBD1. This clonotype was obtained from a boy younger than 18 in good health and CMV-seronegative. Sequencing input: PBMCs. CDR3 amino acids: CASSYAQGASNQPQHF. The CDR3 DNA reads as TGTGCCAGCAGTTACGCCCAGGGGGCCAGCAATCAGCCCCAGCATTTT.